The rows below give T cell receptor beta chains drawn from one sample of a study of T cell responses to AZD1222 COVID-19 vaccine. Data came from immunoSEQ multiplex PCR; TCRdb stores just in-frame clones and leaves some out. Seen here are roughly 100,000 clones, approximately 92% observed once, and the top ten hold 44%. The specimen was peripheral blood, collected 28 days after the second AZD1222 dose. These receptors all come from an adult who received the AZD1222 COVID-19 vaccine. CDR3s leave out the opening cysteine and the closing phenylalanine or tryptophan.

j_gene,v_gene,CDR3aa
TRBJ2-1,TRBV9,ASSALTSGKYNEQF
TRBJ1-2,TRBV28,ASSPNYGYT
TRBJ2-3,TRBV5-1,ASSSGQSTDTQY
TRBJ1-2,TRBV27,ASSFLGDSGYT
TRBJ2-1,TRBV19,ASSTGTRGTEQF
TRBJ2-7,TRBV7-8,ASSLGQTLYEQY
TRBJ1-5,TRBV4-1,ASSQGNRDSNQPQH
TRBJ1-6,TRBV7-8,ASSLDASAVNNSPLH
TRBJ2-5,TRBV7-2,ASSSRWGETQY
TRBJ1-5,TRBV30,AWSPRGNNQPQH
TRBJ2-1,TRBV5-4,ASSSGTGGRDEQF
TRBJ1-3,TRBV6-5,ASSYRGLGNTIY
TRBJ1-2,TRBV7-9,ASSLQGGFGNLGGYT
TRBJ2-2,TRBV18,ASSPPGQGTGELF
TRBJ2-7,TRBV3-1/TRBV3-2,ASSLGTGDEQY
TRBJ1-6,TRBV4-3,ASSQDLINSPLH
TRBJ2-7,TRBV9,ASSVGVLGEQY
TRBJ2-1,TRBV19,ASLAGGWSYNEQF
TRBJ1-4,TRBV6-6,ASTGWGPRGEKLF
TRBJ2-7,TRBV5-1,ASPAWGTAYEQY
TRBJ1-2,TRBV4-1,ASSPDGFYGYT
TRBJ1-2,TRBV4-1,ASSQDPAAGAGGYT
TRBJ1-5,TRBV28,ASSLGRRVWGNSNQPQH
TRBJ2-5,TRBV27,ASSLLGQKETQY
TRBJ1-3,TRBV25-1,ASRYSSGNTIY
TRBJ1-5,TRBV7-2,ASSRIQGQFANQPQH
TRBJ2-1,TRBV11-2,ASGRRGEYNEQF
TRBJ1-3,TRBV5-1,ASSLGGQRGNTIY
TRBJ2-3,TRBV11-3,ASSSIRSDTQY
TRBJ1-1,TRBV28,ASSFSGGVHTEAF
TRBJ2-1,TRBV14,ASSQETQRKF
TRBJ2-2,TRBV2,ASSDRDGELF
TRBJ1-6,TRBV28,ASSLVGGPLH
TRBJ1-6,TRBV9,ASSVRQNYNSPLH
TRBJ2-2,TRBV6-1,ASSEARGTGELF
TRBJ1-5,TRBV3-1/TRBV3-2,ASGGDSNQPQH
TRBJ2-7,TRBV4-2,ASSQGTGGPYEQY
TRBJ2-1,TRBV28,ASSQWTSGYNEQF
TRBJ2-2,TRBV6-4,ASSEGDTGELF
TRBJ2-7,TRBV5-4,ASSHQGKVGGKTYEQY
TRBJ2-7,TRBV11-2,ASSLGSYEQY
TRBJ1-3,TRBV7-8,ASSSSGRADRGGNTIY
TRBJ2-1,TRBV5-6,ASSWDRYPYNEQF
TRBJ2-1,TRBV30,AWGKGTREQF
TRBJ1-2,TRBV4-3,ASSHTGPGGSYGYT
TRBJ1-1,TRBV10-1,ASSKTINTEAF
TRBJ1-4,TRBV11-2,ASSFSQGADATNEKLF
TRBJ2-2,TRBV11-3,ASRSGRARDTGELF
TRBJ2-7,TRBV7-9,ASSLQTGINEQY
TRBJ1-1,TRBV3-1/TRBV3-2,ASSQGLGAAF
TRBJ2-6,TRBV5-5,ASSLLTGGSSGANVLT
TRBJ2-1,TRBV6-1,ASSAAGLQQF
TRBJ2-6,TRBV2,ASRETGANVLT
TRBJ1-5,TRBV30,AWGQGNQPQH
TRBJ2-3,TRBV28,ASSKRDTQY
TRBJ2-2,TRBV7-2,ASSQNPQGVTGELF
TRBJ2-5,TRBV7-3,ASSPTGGGETQY
TRBJ1-1,TRBV24-1,ATRGGGKAF
TRBJ1-2,TRBV6-2/TRBV6-3,ASSYGGGSGGYT